The clone carrying this T cell receptor (beta chain) was seen a few times. This CDR3 contains 15 residues. The V gene end was trimmed by 5 bases and the J gene end by 5 bases; junction bases not matched to a gene: 6. This sample is drawn from a study of T-cell reconstitution after alpha-beta-depleted transplantation in children. Preparation of the TCRbeta library used unique molecular identifiers. Each CDR3 protein gets one entry after TCRdb re-called the PCR reads with MiXCR. The profile covers 420,000 or so distinct CDR3 sequences, with roughly 11% appearing a single time and roughly 6% taken by the ten largest.

The chain recombines TRBV12-3 or TRBV12-4 with TRBJ2-5; TRBD1 aligns across 12 bases. Here the sequenced sample was PBMCs from the stem cell graft donor, taken from the stem cell graft. The clonotype was recovered from a human donor who donated a stem cell graft to a child with acute myeloid leukemia. CDR3 sequence: CASSIGTGGSETQYF. CDR3 nucleotides: TGTGCCAGCAGTATCGGGACAGGGGGCAGTGAGACCCAGTACTTC.